This TCR beta chain was sequenced for a study of identical twins. Study-wide results and limits: Among beta out-of-frame sequences, excess sharing between twins appeared weaker. Conclusions came from cross-sectional statistical analysis, not from following the same donors.

Trimming left V 4 bases short and J 2 bases short, with 13 bases between. This CDR3 is built from 15 residues. CDR1 is LGHDT and CDR2 is YNNKEL in the germline V gene (reference sequence). Note on this clonotype: The antigen is unknown.

TCRdb redid the calling of the 5' RACE reads with MiXCR, one entry per CDR3 protein. Here the sample spans 510,000 or so distinct CDR3 sequences, roughly 15% being singletons. Healthy Caucasians supplied all donations. These data were likewise used in another study, on yellow fever vaccine responses in identical twins.

This chain uses TRBV3-1 with TRBJ2-3; D uncertain. The sequenced material came from CD4+ T cells sorted from blood. This clonotype was sampled from a young woman in good health. CDR3 amino acids: CASSRDLENTDTQYF. The CDR3 nucleotides are TGTGCCAGCAGCCGAGATCTAGAGAACACAGATACGCAGTATTTT.